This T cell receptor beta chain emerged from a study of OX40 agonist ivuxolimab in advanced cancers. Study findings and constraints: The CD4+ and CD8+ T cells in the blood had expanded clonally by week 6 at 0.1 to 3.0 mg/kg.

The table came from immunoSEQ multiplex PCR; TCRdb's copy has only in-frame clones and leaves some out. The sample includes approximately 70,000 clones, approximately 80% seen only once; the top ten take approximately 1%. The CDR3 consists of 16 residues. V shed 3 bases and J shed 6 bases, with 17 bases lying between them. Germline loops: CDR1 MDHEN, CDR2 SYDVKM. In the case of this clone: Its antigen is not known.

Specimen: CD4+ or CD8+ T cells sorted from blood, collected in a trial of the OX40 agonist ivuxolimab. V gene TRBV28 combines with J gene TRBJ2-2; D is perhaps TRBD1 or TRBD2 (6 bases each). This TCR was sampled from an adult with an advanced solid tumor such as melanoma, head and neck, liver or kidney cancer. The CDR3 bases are TGTGCCAGCAGTTTCCCGGGGGCCCCCCCAGCCGGGGAGCTGTTTTTT. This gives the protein CASSFPGAPPAGELFF.